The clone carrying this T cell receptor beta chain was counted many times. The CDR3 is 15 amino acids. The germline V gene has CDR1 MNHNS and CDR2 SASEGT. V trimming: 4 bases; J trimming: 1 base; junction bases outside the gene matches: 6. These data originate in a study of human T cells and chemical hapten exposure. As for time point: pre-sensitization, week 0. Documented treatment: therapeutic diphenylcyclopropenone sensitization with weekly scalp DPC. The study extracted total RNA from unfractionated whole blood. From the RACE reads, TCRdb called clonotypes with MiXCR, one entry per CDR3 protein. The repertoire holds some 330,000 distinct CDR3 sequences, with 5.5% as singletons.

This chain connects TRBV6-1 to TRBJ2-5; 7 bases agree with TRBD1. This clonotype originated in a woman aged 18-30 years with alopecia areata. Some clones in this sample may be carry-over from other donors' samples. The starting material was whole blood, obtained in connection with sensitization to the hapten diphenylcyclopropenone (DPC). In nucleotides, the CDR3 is TGTGCCAGCAGTGGACAGGGCATCATCCAAGAGACCCAGTACTTC. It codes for CASSGQGIIQETQYF.